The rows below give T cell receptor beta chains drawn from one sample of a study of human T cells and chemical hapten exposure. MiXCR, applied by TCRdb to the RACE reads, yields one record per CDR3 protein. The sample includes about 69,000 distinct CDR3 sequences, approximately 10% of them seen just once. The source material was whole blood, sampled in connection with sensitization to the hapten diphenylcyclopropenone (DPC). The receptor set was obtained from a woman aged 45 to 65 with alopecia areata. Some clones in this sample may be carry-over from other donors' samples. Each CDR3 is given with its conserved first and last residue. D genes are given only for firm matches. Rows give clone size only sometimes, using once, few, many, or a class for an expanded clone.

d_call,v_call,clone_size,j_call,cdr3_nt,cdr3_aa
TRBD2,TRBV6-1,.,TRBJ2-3,TGTGCCAGCGCTGGGACTAGATCAGATACGCAGTATTTT,CASAGTRSDTQYF
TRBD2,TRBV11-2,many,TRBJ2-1,TGTGCCAGCAGCTCCCTAGCGGGATACAATGAGCAGTTCTTC,CASSSLAGYNEQFF
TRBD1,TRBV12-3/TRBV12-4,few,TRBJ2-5,TGTGCCAGCAGTTCCTCCGGGACAGGGTCGGGGGAGACCCAGTACTTC,CASSSSGTGSGETQYF
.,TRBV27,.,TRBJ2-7,TGTGCCAGCATGAGGGGGTACTACGAGCAGTACTTC,CASMRGYYEQYF
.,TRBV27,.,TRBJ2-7,TGTGCCAGCAGCCCCGGGACCGGTCCTAGGGAGCAGTACTTC,CASSPGTGPREQYF
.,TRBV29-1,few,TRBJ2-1,TGCAGCGTTGAAATAGCGAACAATGAGCAGTTCTTC,CSVEIANNEQFF
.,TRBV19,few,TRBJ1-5,TGTGCCAGTAGCGAGACGACAGTCAGGCCCCAGCATTTT,CASSETTVRPQHF
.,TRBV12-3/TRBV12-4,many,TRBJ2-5,TGTGCCAGCAGTATCAATCAGGGCCGGGGAGAGACCCAGTACTTC,CASSINQGRGETQYF
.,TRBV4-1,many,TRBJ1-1,TGCGCCAGCCGCCAGAACACTGAAGCTTTCTTT,CASRQNTEAFF
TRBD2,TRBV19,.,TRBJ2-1,TGTGCCAGTAGTCCTATTAGCGGGAGGGCCGGAAATGAGCAGTTCTTC,CASSPISGRAGNEQFF
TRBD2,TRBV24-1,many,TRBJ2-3,TGTGCCACCAGTGATACTAGCGGGAGGGCCGTCACAGATACGCAGTATTTT,CATSDTSGRAVTDTQYF
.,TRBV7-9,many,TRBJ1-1,TGTGCCAGCAGTCCGGGACTGCCAGGTTCGGAAGCTTTCTTT,CASSPGLPGSEAFF
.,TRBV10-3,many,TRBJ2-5,TGTGCCATCAGTGAGTCGGGGGGAGAGACCCAGTACTTC,CAISESGGETQYF
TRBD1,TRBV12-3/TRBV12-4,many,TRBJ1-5,TGTGCCAGCAGTCCAACAGGGGGCGGCAATCAGCCCCAGCATTTT,CASSPTGGGNQPQHF
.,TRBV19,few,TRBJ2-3,TGTGCCAGTAGTACTGGGGGTGGGGCGGTTATCACAGATACGCAGTATTTT,CASSTGGGAVITDTQYF
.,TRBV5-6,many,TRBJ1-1,TGTGCCAGCAGCTTGGGGGGTTCTCGGAACACTGAAGCTTTCTTT,CASSLGGSRNTEAFF
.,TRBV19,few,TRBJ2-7,TGTGCCAGTAGTACCCAACAGGGTACCGCCTACGAGCAGTACTTC,CASSTQQGTAYEQYF
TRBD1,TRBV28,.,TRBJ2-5,TGTGCCAGCAGTTTATATGGGACAGTCCCAGAGACCCAGTACTTC,CASSLYGTVPETQYF
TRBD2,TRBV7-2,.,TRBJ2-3,TGTGCCAGCAGCTTGGGGCTAGCGGGAGATACGCAGTATTTT,CASSLGLAGDTQYF
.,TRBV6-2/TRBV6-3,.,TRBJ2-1,TGTGCCACGGTCCTGAGCTCCTACAATGAGCAGTTCTTC,CATVLSSYNEQFF
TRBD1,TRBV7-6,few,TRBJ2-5,TGTGCCAGCAGTTCCGGACAGGTCCAAGAGACCCAGTACTTC,CASSSGQVQETQYF
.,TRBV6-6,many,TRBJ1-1,TGTGCCAGCAGTTACTCGACCGGTGAAGCTTTCTTT,CASSYSTGEAFF
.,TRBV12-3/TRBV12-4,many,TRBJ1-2,TGTGCCAGCAGTTTACACAGTAACTATGGCTACACCTTC,CASSLHSNYGYTF
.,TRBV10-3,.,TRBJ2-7,TGTGCCATCAGTGAGCAGGGGTCGGCTTTGGAGGAGTACTTC,CAISEQGSALEEYF
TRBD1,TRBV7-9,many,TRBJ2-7,TGTGCCAGCAGCCAAGGGGGACAGGACATTGCCTACGAGCAGTACTTC,CASSQGGQDIAYEQYF
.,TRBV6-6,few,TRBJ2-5,TGTGCCAGCAACGGGGGGCTAGACCTAGGGACCCAGTACTTC,CASNGGLDLGTQYF
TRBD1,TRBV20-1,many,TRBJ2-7,TGCAGTGCTAGAGATCATAGGACAGGGAATTACGAGCAGTACTTC,CSARDHRTGNYEQYF
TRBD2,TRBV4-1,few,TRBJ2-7,TGCGCCAGCAGCCAGCCCCTGGCGGGAGGGATCGAGCAGTACTTC,CASSQPLAGGIEQYF
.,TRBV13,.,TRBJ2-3,TGTGCCAGCAGCCGATCCCGACTAGTCACAGATACGCAGTATTTT,CASSRSRLVTDTQYF
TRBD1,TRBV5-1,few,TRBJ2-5,TGCGCCAGCAGCTTGGTGACAGGGGCCATCCAAGAGACCCAGTACTTC,CASSLVTGAIQETQYF
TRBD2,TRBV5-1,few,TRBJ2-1,TGCGCCAGCAGCAGAATAGCGGGCCGCTCCTACAATGAGCAGTTCTTC,CASSRIAGRSYNEQFF
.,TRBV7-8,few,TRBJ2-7,TGTGCCAGCAGGGCCGGACGGAGGACCTACGAGCAGTACTTC,CASRAGRRTYEQYF
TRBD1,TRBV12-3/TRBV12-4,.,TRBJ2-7,TGTGCCAGCAGCAGAATACAGGGGGCCTACGAGCAGTACTTC,CASSRIQGAYEQYF
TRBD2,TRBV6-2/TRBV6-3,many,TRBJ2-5,TGTGCCAGCAGTTACGAATTGTGGGGGACTAGCCGACAAGAGACCCAGTACTTC,CASSYELWGTSRQETQYF
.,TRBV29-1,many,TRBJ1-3,TGCAGCGCAGGAGTCTCTGGAAACACCATATATTTT,CSAGVSGNTIYF
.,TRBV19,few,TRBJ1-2,TGTGCCAGTAGTATAGTCGCCGACAGGACCTATGGCTACACCTTC,CASSIVADRTYGYTF
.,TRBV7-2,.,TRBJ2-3,TGTGCCAGCAGCTTCACGGGGGGCACAGATACGCAGTATTTT,CASSFTGGTDTQYF